This TCR beta chain was documented in a study of molecular identifiers for immune sequencing clone quantification (dated by TCRdb to between 2017 and 2018). General notes on the study: For a replicate experiment, RNA from around 20,000 or 100,000 naive CD8 T cells was divided into five aliquots, of which four were sequenced. This methods study benchmarked molecular-identifier clustering-based TCR repertoire sequencing (MIDCIRS) and TCR RNA copy counting, using CD8 T cells to do so.

The CDR3 numbers 15 residues from cysteine through phenylalanine. Of all the DNA, just the CDR3 is kept, 45 bases in frame from base 1. Taken from the germline V gene (reference sequence), the CDR1 and CDR2 loops are MNHEY and SMNVEV. V loses 5 bases, J loses 1 base, and the germline ends lie 12 bases apart. The library was obtained by PCR. The sequencer listed for this sample is NextSeq 500. Preparation of bulk TCR libraries followed a previously described approach, with the TCR primers listed in Table S5. Total RNA was purified with the Qiagen AllPrep DNA/RNA kit. Before any analysis, reads coming from multiple sequencing runs of the same library were combined into one pool. Turning to the authors' computational methods: Reads were retained only if the reads had an exact TCR constant sequence, and the retained reads were trimmed to 150 nt and grouped according to their 12-nt molecular barcodes. Reads inside each barcode group were sub-clustered using a 15% Levenshtein threshold, and a quality-weighted consensus sequence was constructed for each RNA molecule. Non-functional sequences were discarded, and so were lower-count sequences lying one edit away from another sequence. Based on fitting two negative binomial distributions, any barcode sub-cluster with under 20% of the maximum read count was discarded. TCRdb reran the public reads through fastp at Q25 and MiXCR, keeping productive beta chains. When rows share a CDR3 protein, they turn into one entry using the most common DNA and genes. V and J calls and clone size were set by TCRdb, not the authors. The sample table records about 510,000 distinct CDR3 sequences; 25% of these occur just once. The ten largest clonotypes hold 0.7% to 0.9% of the sample.

Libraries of naive CD8 T cells were built from approximately 20,000 to 980,000 sorted cells, with 10%, 30% or 50% of the purified RNA used. Naive CD8 T cells, defined as CD8+CD4-CCR7+CD45RA+, were FACS-sorted into RLT Plus buffer on a BD FACSAria II. Detection sensitivity was tested by spiking Jurkat RNA equal to roughly ten TCR copies' worth into samples containing roughly 17,000-1,000,000 naive CD8 T cells. CD8 T cells were enriched with RosetteSep CD8+ T Cell Enrichment Cocktail and Ficoll-Paque, followed by ACK red cell lysis. This clonotype was counted many times. Its antigen target is currently unknown. Per-nucleotide qualities are absent, and no much larger clonotype sits a single base away. Findings and caveats that apply to the study as a whole: Modeling estimated around 3 recovered TCR RNA copies per cell, compared with about ten by digital PCR, which implies about 30% capture efficiency. Spiked-in Jurkat TCR RNA (approximately 10 copies' worth), which is not part of the donor repertoire, was contained in the naive libraries. When barcode sub-clustering was omitted, TCR diversity was inflated by chimeric consensus sequences, with chimeras reaching as high as 47%. In CMV-specific effector cells, clones with more than 20 RNA copies contained over 97% of molecules, whereas in naive cells such clones contained under 1% of molecules. A single cell's worth of spiked-in Jurkat TCR RNA was reported detectable even among around 1 million naive CD8 T cells. Highly expanded clone sizes could be underestimated if identical TCR molecules share a barcode.

This TCR came from a human donor in good health. Some libraries in this study had Jurkat cell RNA spiked in. Specimen: naive CD8+ T cells from blood, with Jurkat cell RNA spiked in. The sample's cell subset or site label is to be understood as: FACS-sorted CD8+CD4-CCR7+CD45RA+ naive T cells. The sequence joins TRBV27 to TRBJ1-3, with the D segment identity uncertain. The DNA reads as follows: TGTGCCAGCAGTGAAGACATAACATCTGGAAACACCATATATTTT. Translation gives CASSEDITSGNTIYF.